The entry below describes one T cell receptor (beta chain). This CDR3 has 15 amino acids. From germline, CDR1 is SGHKS and CDR2 YYEKEE (reference sequence). Germline trimming cut 7 bases from V and 1 base from J; bases unmatched to any gene: 3. This sample stems from a study of technical replicates of blood from a handful of donors. Repertoires were generated with immunoSEQ multiplex PCR, while TCRdb's copy carries only in-frame clones and drops some. The repertoire has 80,000 or so clones, about 97% of them found once; the top ten carry about 0.2%. The sequenced sample was T cells isolated from PBMCs. This receptor was obtained from a human donor in good health. This chain links TRBV5-5 with TRBJ2-5; 14 bases line up with TRBD2. Written as DNA, the CDR3 is TGTGCCAGCTTGACTAGCGGGGGGGTCCAAGAGACCCAGTACTTC. Protein sequence: CASLTSGGVQETQYF.